This T cell receptor beta chain stems from a study of control samples from healthy donors and cancer patients. The CDR3 contains 15 residues. V lost 2 bases, J lost 4 bases, and 14 bases lay in between. The V gene's germline CDR1 is MNHEY and CDR2 SMNVEV (reference sequence). Sequenced by immunoSEQ multiplex PCR; TCRdb stores in-frame clones only, minus some. The sample records 85,000 to 90,000 clones, about 88% being singletons. The chain employs TRBV27 and TRBJ2-5; D is possibly TRBD1 or TRBD2 (5 bases each). The sequenced material came from PBMCs. The source of this sequence is a woman aged 50 to 60 with colorectal cancer. The CDR3 spells CASSLRDRGLETQYF. DNA for the CDR3: TGTGCCAGCAGTTTACGGGACCGCGGTTTAGAGACCCAGTACTTC.